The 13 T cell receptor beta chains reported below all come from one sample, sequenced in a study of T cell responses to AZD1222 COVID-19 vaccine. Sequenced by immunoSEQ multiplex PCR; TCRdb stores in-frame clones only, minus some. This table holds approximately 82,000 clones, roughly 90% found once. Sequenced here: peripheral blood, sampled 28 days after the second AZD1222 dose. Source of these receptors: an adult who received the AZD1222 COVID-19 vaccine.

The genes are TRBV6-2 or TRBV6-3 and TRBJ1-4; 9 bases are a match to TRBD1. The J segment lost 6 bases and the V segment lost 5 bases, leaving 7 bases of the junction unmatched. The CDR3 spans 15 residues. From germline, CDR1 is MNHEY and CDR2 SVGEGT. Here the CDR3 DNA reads TGTGCCAGCAGTGACCGACAGGGGGATGATGAAAAACTGTTTTTT. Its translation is CASSDRQGDDEKLFF.

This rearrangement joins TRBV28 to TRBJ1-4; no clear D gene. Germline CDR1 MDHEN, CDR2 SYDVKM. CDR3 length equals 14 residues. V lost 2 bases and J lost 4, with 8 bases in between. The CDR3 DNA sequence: TGTGCCAGCAGTTTAGGGCAGTTTAATGAAAAACTGTTTTTT. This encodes CASSLGQFNEKLFF.

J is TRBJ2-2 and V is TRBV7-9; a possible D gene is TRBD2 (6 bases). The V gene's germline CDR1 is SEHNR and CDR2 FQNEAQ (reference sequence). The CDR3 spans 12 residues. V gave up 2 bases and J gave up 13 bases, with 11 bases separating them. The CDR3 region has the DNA TGTGCCAGCAGCTTACCCCGGGGGACGCTGTTTTTT. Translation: CASSLPRGTLFF.

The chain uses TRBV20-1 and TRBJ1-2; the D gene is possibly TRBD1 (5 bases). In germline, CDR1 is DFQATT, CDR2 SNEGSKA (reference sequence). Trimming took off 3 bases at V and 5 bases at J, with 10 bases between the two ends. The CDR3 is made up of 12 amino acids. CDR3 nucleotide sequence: TGCAGTGCTAGTTTCAGGGATTATGGCTACACCTTC. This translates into CSASFRDYGYTF.

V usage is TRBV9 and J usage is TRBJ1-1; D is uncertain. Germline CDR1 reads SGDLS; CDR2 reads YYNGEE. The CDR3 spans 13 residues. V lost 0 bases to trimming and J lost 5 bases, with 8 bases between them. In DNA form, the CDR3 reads TGTGCCAGCAGCGTAGGTGGGCGAACTGAAGCTTTCTTT. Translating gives CASSVGGRTEAFF.

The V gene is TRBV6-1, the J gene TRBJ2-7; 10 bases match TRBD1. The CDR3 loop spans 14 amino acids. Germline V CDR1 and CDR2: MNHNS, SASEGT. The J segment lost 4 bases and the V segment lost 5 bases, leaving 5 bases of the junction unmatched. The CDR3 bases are TGTGCCAGCAGTTTGACAGGGGGCGAGTACGAGCAGTACTTC. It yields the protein CASSLTGGEYEQYF.

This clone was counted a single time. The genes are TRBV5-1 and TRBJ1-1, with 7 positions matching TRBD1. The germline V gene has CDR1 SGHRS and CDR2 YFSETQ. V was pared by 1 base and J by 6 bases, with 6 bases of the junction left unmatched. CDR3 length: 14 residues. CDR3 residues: CASSLTGESAEAFF. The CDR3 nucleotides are TGCGCCAGCAGCTTGACAGGGGAGAGCGCTGAAGCTTTCTTT.

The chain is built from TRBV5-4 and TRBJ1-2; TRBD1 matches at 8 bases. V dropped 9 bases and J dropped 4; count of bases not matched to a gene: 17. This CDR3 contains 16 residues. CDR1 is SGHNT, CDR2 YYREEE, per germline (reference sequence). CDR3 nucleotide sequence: TGTGCCACAAGCTGGAAATTAGGGCAGGGGGCCTATGGCTACACCTTC. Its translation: CATSWKLGQGAYGYTF.

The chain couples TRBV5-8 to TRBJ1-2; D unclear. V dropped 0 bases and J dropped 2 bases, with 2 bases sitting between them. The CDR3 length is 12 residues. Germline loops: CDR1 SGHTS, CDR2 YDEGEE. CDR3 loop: CASSLANYGYTF. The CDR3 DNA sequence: TGTGCCAGCAGCTTGGCCAACTATGGCTACACCTTC.

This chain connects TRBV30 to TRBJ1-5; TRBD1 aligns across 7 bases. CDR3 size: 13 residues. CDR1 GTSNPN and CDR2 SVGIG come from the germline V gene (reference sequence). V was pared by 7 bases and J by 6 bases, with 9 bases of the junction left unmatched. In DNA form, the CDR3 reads TGTGCCTTATCCAGGGGGGGTACTCAGCCCCAGCATTTT. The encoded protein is CALSRGGTQPQHF.

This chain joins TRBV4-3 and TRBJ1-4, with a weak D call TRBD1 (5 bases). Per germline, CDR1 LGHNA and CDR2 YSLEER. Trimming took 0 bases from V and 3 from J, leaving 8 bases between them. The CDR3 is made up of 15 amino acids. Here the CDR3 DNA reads TGCGCCAGCAGCCAAGACGGGGGGTCTAATGAAAAACTGTTTTTT. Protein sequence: CASSQDGGSNEKLFF.

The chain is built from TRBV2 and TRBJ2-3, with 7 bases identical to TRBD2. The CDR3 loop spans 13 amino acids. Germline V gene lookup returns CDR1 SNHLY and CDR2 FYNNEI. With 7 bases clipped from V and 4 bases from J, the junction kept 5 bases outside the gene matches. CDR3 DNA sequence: TGTGCCAGCAAAGGGAGGGTGGCAGATACGCAGTATTTT. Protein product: CASKGRVADTQYF.

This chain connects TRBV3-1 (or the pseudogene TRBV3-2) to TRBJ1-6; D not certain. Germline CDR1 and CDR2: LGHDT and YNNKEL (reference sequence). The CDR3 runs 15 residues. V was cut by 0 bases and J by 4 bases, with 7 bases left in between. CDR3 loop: CASSQDQFYNSPLHF. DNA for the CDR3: TGTGCCAGCAGCCAAGACCAGTTTTATAATTCACCCCTCCACTTT.